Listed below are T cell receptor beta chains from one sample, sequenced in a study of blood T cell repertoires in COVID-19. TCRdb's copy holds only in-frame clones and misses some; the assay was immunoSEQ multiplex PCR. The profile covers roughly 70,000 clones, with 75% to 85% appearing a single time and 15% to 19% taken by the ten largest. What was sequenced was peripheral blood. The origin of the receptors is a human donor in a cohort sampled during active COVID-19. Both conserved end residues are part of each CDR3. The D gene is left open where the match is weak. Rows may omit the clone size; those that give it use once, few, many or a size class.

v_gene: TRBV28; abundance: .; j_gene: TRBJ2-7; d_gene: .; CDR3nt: TGTGCCAGCAGTTTCGGACAGCCCTACGAGCAGTACTTC; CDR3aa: CASSFGQPYEQYF
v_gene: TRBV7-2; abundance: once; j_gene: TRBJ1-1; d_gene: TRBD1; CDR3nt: TGTGCCAGCAGCTCAGACTCCGGGACAGGGTTAAGCACTGAAGCTTTCTTT; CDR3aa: CASSSDSGTGLSTEAFF
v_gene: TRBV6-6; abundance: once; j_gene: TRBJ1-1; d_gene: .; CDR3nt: TGTGCCAGCAGAAGACAGGAAGGGACTGAAGCTTTCTTT; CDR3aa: CASRRQEGTEAFF
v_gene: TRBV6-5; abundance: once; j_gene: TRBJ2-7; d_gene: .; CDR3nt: TGTGCCAGCAGTTCCATCCAGGCGAGCTCCTACGAGCAGTACTTC; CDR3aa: CASSSIQASSYEQYF
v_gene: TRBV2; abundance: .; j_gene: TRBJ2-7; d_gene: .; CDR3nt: TGTGCCAGTGGACAGTTTGACTACGAGCAGTACTTC; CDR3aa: CASGQFDYEQYF
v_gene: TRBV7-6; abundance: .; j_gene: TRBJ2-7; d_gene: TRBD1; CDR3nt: TGTGCCAGCAGCACGGCCCGGACAGGGATCGACGAGCAGTACTTC; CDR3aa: CASSTARTGIDEQYF
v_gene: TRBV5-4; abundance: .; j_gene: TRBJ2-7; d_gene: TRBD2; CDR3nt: TGTGCCAGCAGCTTCACAGGGACTAGCGGGAAGCAGTACTTC; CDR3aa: CASSFTGTSGKQYF
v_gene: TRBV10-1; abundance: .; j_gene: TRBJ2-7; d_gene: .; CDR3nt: TGCGCCAGCAGTGATGGTAGGGGAACTAAAGCCTACGAGCAGTACTTC; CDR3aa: CASSDGRGTKAYEQYF
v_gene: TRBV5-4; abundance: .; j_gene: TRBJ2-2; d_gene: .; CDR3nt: TGTGCCAGCAGAGAGGGGGCGGGAGGAGACACCGGGGAGCTGTTTTTT; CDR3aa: CASREGAGGDTGELFF
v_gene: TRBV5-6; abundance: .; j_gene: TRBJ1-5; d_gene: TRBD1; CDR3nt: TGTGCCAGCAGCCCCCAGCAACAGGGGGGTCAGCCCCAGCATTTT; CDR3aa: CASSPQQQGGQPQHF
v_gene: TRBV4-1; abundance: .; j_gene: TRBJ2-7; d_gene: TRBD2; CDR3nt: TGCGCCAGCAGCCGAATAGGACTAGCGGGAGGGCCTTCCAACGAGCAGTACTTC; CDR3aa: CASSRIGLAGGPSNEQYF